This T cell receptor (beta chain) is from a study of T cell responses to AZD1222 COVID-19 vaccine. As regards this clone: Its antigen is still unknown.

General study results and limits: Regions 160-218 and 743-854 dominated among vaccine-associated CD4 TCRs spanning spike. Clonal diversity was possibly underestimated, and white British individuals and females predominated among donors.

Here immunoSEQ multiplex PCR was the method, and the copy in TCRdb shows in-frame clones only, minus some. The profile shows about 210,000 clones, approximately 94% of them singletons. The CDR3 contains 17 residues. Germline lookup yields CDR1 MDHEN and CDR2 SYDVKM. Losses at the gene ends were 6 bases for V and 0 bases for J; bases not matched to a gene: 13. The receptor's source is an adult who received the MenACWY meningococcal vaccine as a control. Specimen: peripheral blood, collected 28 days after the second dose of the MenACWY control vaccine. The chain links TRBV28 to TRBJ2-7; 8 positions match TRBD2. This CDR3 reads CASRPLAMAGGSYEQYF. The CDR3 nucleotides are TGTGCCAGCAGGCCTCTCGCGATGGCGGGAGGCTCCTACGAGCAGTACTTC.